This is a list of T cell receptor beta chains from one sample in a study of OX40 agonist ivuxolimab in advanced cancers. Method: immunoSEQ multiplex PCR; TCRdb's copy keeps in-frame clones and lacks some. The table records roughly 30,000 clones, about nine tenths of them present only once. This sample comprised CD4+ or CD8+ T cells sorted from blood, obtained in a trial of the OX40 agonist ivuxolimab. The receptor source for this set is an adult with an advanced solid tumor such as melanoma, head and neck, liver or kidney cancer. Each CDR3 is given with its conserved first and last residue. A D gene is named only where the DNA matches it firmly. Size is stated for part of the rows, as once, few or many counts, or as a class when the clone is expanded.

12	TRBV5-1	.	TRBJ2-7	.	TGCGCCAGCAGCTTGTGGGGGGACGAGCAGTACTTC	CASSLWGDEQYF
16	TRBV15	.	TRBJ2-3	TRBD2	TGTGCCACCAGCAGAGGTAGCGGGCAGAGCACAGATACGCAGTATTTT	CATSRGSGQSTDTQYF
15	TRBV30	.	TRBJ2-7	.	TGTGCCTGGGGGCCGGAAGGGGGGATTTCCTACGAGCAGTACTTC	CAWGPEGGISYEQYF
15	TRBV28	.	TRBJ1-1	.	TGTGCCAGCGGAAGTAGGGGGTTTATGAACACTGAAGCTTTCTTT	CASGSRGFMNTEAFF
15	TRBV4-1	.	TRBJ1-1	.	TGCGCCAGCAGCCAAGTCCGCAGGGGTTACACTGAAGCTTTCTTT	CASSQVRRGYTEAFF
13	TRBV11-3	.	TRBJ2-3	TRBD2	TGTGCCAGCAGCCTCGGGACTAGCGGGAGGGAGTATTTT	CASSLGTSGREYF
12	TRBV7-9	.	TRBJ2-7	TRBD1	TGTGCCAGCAGCATGGACAGGGCGGGGCAGTACTTC	CASSMDRAGQYF
15	TRBV5-6	.	TRBJ2-5	TRBD2	TGTGCCAGCAGCTTGGGGGCGGGAGGGGTAGAGACCCAGTACTTC	CASSLGAGGVETQYF
15	TRBV10-3	.	TRBJ2-7	TRBD1	TGTGCCATCAGTACCCGACAGGGGATTTTCTACGAGCAGTACTTC	CAISTRQGIFYEQYF
13	TRBV4-3	.	TRBJ2-1	.	TGCGCCAGCAGCCAAGAAGGGTGGGAAGAGCAGTTCTTC	CASSQEGWEEQFF
13	TRBV4-3	.	TRBJ2-2	.	TGCGCCAGCAGCCCCCATTGGGCCGGGGAGCTGTTTTTT	CASSPHWAGELFF
17	TRBV14	.	TRBJ2-7	TRBD2	TGTGCCAGCAGCCAACTCGGGAGAAGCGGGACTTCCTACGAGCAGTACTTC	CASSQLGRSGTSYEQYF
15	TRBV13	.	TRBJ2-2	.	TGTGCCAGCAGCTTACGGTATAGAGGCACCGGGGAGCTGTTTTTT	CASSLRYRGTGELFF
14	TRBV4-1	once	TRBJ1-5	.	TGCGCCAGCAGCCAGACCCAGTACAATCAGCCCCAGCATTTT	CASSQTQYNQPQHF
13	TRBV29-1	medium-sized	TRBJ2-7	.	TGCAGCGTTGTATTACCAGCAGCCTACGAGCAGTACTTC	CSVVLPAAYEQYF